These T cell receptor beta chains were read from a single sample in a study of T cells in Graves' hyperthyroidism and ophthalmopathy. TCRdb called the multiplex PCR reads again in MiXCR, with one record for every CDR3 protein. The table has under 300,000 distinct CDR3 sequences, 13% to 15% seen once. The sequenced sample consisted of blood. Source of these receptors: a woman between 50 and 59 years old with Graves' hyperthyroidism that later progressed to Graves' ophthalmopathy. The CDR3 runs from the conserved cysteine through the conserved F or W. A D gene is named only where the DNA matches it firmly. Size is omitted from some rows. Given values are once, few, many or a class for expanded clones.

.,TRBJ1-6,many,TRBV7-6,CASASPNSPLHF,TGTGCCAGCGCGTCCCCGAATTCACCCCTCCACTTT
.,TRBJ2-5,few,TRBV6-1,CATSPTTQRETQYF,TGTGCCACCTCCCCGACAACCCAGAGAGAGACCCAGTACTTC
.,TRBJ1-5,.,TRBV6-5,CASRTNFENQPQHF,TGTGCCAGCAGAACCAACTTCGAAAATCAGCCCCAGCATTTT
.,TRBJ1-2,many,TRBV28,CASSGVGSYTF,TGTGCCAGCAGTGGAGTGGGGAGCTACACCTTC
.,TRBJ2-5,many,TRBV20-1,CSASLVQGESMETQYF,TGCAGTGCTAGCTTAGTGCAAGGGGAAAGTATGGAGACCCAGTACTTC
TRBD1,TRBJ2-7,many,TRBV5-1,CASSLADRVNEQYF,TGCGCCAGCAGCTTGGCGGACAGGGTAAACGAGCAGTACTTC
.,TRBJ2-1,many,TRBV7-3,CASTQWVDSSILSEQFF,TGTGCCAGCACCCAATGGGTGGACAGCTCCATTTTAAGTGAGCAGTTCTTC
TRBD2,TRBJ2-1,.,TRBV13,CASSSAGAVNHEQFF,TGTGCCAGCAGCTCAGCGGGAGCGGTGAACCATGAGCAGTTCTTC
.,TRBJ2-3,many,TRBV2,CASSTVDADTQYF,TGTGCCAGCTCAACAGTTGACGCAGATACGCAGTATTTT
TRBD2,TRBJ2-1,many,TRBV7-9,CASPGGGRYDEQFF,TGTGCCAGCCCCGGGGGGGGGAGGTACGATGAGCAGTTCTTC
.,TRBJ2-1,many,TRBV5-1,CASSLGDLLGNEQFF,TGCGCCAGCAGCTTGGGGGACCTTCTTGGCAATGAGCAGTTCTTC
.,TRBJ2-1,many,TRBV6-1,CASSKMRGSYNEQFF,TGTGCCAGCAGTAAAATGCGGGGCTCCTACAATGAGCAGTTCTTC
.,TRBJ2-5,many,TRBV20-1,CSASTTPSATQYF,TGCAGTGCTAGCACGACCCCCTCTGCGACCCAGTACTTC
TRBD1,TRBJ2-1,many,TRBV29-1,CSTPRGRNEQFF,TGCAGCACACCTAGGGGGCGGAATGAGCAGTTCTTC
TRBD1,TRBJ2-1,many,TRBV11-1,CASSAGQGSDEQFF,TGTGCCAGCAGCGCCGGACAGGGTAGCGATGAGCAGTTCTTC
TRBD1,TRBJ1-4,many,TRBV12-3/TRBV12-4,CASRQGTVNEKLFF,TGTGCCAGCAGGCAAGGGACAGTTAATGAAAAACTGTTTTTT
TRBD2,TRBJ2-1,many,TRBV20-1,CSAGGLAQKNEQFF,TGCAGTGCAGGGGGACTAGCGCAGAAAAATGAGCAGTTCTTC
TRBD2,TRBJ2-3,many,TRBV7-2,CASSLATSGMGDTQYF,TGTGCCAGCAGTTTAGCGACTAGCGGGATGGGTGATACGCAGTATTTT
.,TRBJ2-7,few,TRBV5-4,CASSLETNEQYF,TGTGCCAGCAGCTTGGAAACGAACGAGCAGTACTTC
.,TRBJ1-1,many,TRBV28,CASSFQANTEAFF,TGTGCCAGCAGTTTTCAGGCAAACACTGAAGCTTTCTTT
.,TRBJ1-3,many,TRBV20-1,CSALKGHPLGGNTIYF,TGCAGTGCCCTTAAGGGGCACCCCCTCGGTGGAAACACCATATATTTT
.,TRBJ2-7,many,TRBV20-1,CSANPGTHGRTYEQYF,TGCAGTGCCAATCCGGGAACCCACGGACGGACCTACGAGCAGTACTTC
TRBD1,TRBJ2-1,many,TRBV6-1,CASSVPGQGWVNEQFF,TGTGCCAGCAGTGTCCCGGGACAGGGTTGGGTCAATGAGCAGTTCTTC
.,TRBJ2-1,many,TRBV5-1,CASSPGSEDNEQFF,TGCGCCAGCAGCCCGGGCAGTGAGGACAATGAGCAGTTCTTC
.,TRBJ1-4,few,TRBV7-8,CASSLASGFQEKLFF,TGTGCCAGCAGCTTAGCGTCGGGGTTCCAAGAAAAACTGTTTTTT
TRBD1,TRBJ1-5,many,TRBV28,CANSGGQGMGQPQHF,TGTGCCAACAGTGGGGGACAGGGGATGGGGCAGCCCCAGCATTTT
.,TRBJ2-1,many,TRBV18,CASSPLRAERDEQFF,TGTGCCAGCTCACCCCTCCGAGCGGAAAGGGATGAGCAGTTCTTC
.,TRBJ1-6,.,TRBV15,CATSRESSPLHF,TGTGCCACCAGCAGAGAAAGTTCACCCCTCCACTTT
.,TRBJ1-2,.,TRBV28,CASSSSGAGGYTF,TGTGCCAGCAGTTCCTCCGGGGCTGGTGGCTACACCTTC
.,TRBJ2-2,many,TRBV11-2,CASSLVVAGELFF,TGTGCCAGCAGCTTAGTGGTGGCCGGGGAGCTGTTTTTT
.,TRBJ2-3,many,TRBV6-5,CASSYSFQFSTDTQYF,TGTGCCAGCAGTTACTCGTTCCAGTTTAGCACAGATACGCAGTATTTT
.,TRBJ1-2,.,TRBV13,CASSLGRGVNYGYTF,TGTGCCAGCAGCTTAGGCCGCGGAGTAAACTATGGCTACACCTTC
TRBD2,TRBJ2-1,many,TRBV20-1,CSARIPSGSYEQFF,TGCAGTGCTAGAATCCCTAGCGGGAGCTATGAGCAGTTCTTC
TRBD1,TRBJ1-5,.,TRBV19,CASSMWVRLAGQGAKSSNQPQHF,TGTGCCAGTAGTATGTGGGTGCGGCTTGCGGGACAGGGAGCCAAATCTAGCAATCAGCCCCAGCATTTT
TRBD2,TRBJ2-2,many,TRBV6-5,CASSYSSRAGATGELFF,TGTGCCAGCAGTTACTCTAGCCGAGCGGGAGCCACCGGGGAGCTGTTTTTT
.,TRBJ2-5,.,TRBV5-1,CASSLSLAEGETQYF,TGCGCCAGCAGCTTGTCATTGGCGGAGGGGGAGACCCAGTACTTC
TRBD2,TRBJ2-7,many,TRBV29-1,CSVEGAGGSEQYF,TGCAGCGTTGAAGGTGCGGGGGGTAGCGAGCAGTACTTC
TRBD2,TRBJ2-1,few,TRBV7-3,CASSSHTGLARYNEQFF,TGTGCCAGCAGCTCCCATACGGGACTAGCGAGGTACAATGAGCAGTTCTTC
.,TRBJ2-7,many,TRBV12-3/TRBV12-4,CASSRWGAYEQYF,TGTGCCAGCAGCCGATGGGGGGCCTACGAGCAGTACTTC
TRBD1,TRBJ1-2,many,TRBV20-1,CSATGANYGYTF,TGCAGTGCAACAGGGGCTAACTATGGCTACACCTTC
TRBD1,TRBJ1-1,once,TRBV6-1,CASSETDRDTEAFF,TGTGCCAGCAGTGAGACGGACAGGGACACTGAAGCTTTCTTT
TRBD2,TRBJ2-1,many,TRBV6-2/TRBV6-3,CASSYTRLAGDEQFF,TGTGCCAGCAGTTACACCCGACTAGCGGGAGACGAGCAGTTCTTC
TRBD1,TRBJ2-5,few,TRBV19,CARNPGQRVAETQYF,TGTGCCAGAAACCCGGGACAGAGAGTGGCGGAGACCCAGTACTTC
TRBD1,TRBJ2-7,.,TRBV5-1,CASRLGQTYEQYF,TGCGCCAGCAGATTGGGACAGACCTACGAGCAGTACTTC
TRBD2,TRBJ2-1,many,TRBV3-1,CASSQAGREGGEQFF,TGTGCCAGCAGCCAAGCGGGGCGGGAGGGGGGTGAGCAGTTCTTC
TRBD1,TRBJ2-5,.,TRBV5-1,CASSPWTGELETQYF,TGCGCCAGCAGCCCCTGGACAGGGGAGTTGGAGACCCAGTACTTC
TRBD2,TRBJ2-3,.,TRBV6-1,CASRDASGTSTDTQYF,TGTGCCAGCAGAGACGCTAGCGGGACTAGCACAGATACGCAGTATTTT
TRBD1,TRBJ1-4,many,TRBV11-2,CASSLGTGVNEKLFF,TGTGCCAGCAGCTTAGGGACAGGGGTTAATGAAAAACTGTTTTTT
.,TRBJ2-1,many,TRBV12-3/TRBV12-4,CASSLRLDYNEQFF,TGTGCCAGCAGTTTAAGGCTGGACTACAATGAGCAGTTCTTC